The 16 T cell receptor beta chains below were found in one sample sequenced in a study of control samples from healthy donors and cancer patients (dated by TCRdb to 2020 to 2022). The library was obtained by the immunoSEQ multiplex PCR assay. In its TCRdb copy, this immuneACCESS table keeps in-frame sequences only and misses some clones. Where compared with another copy, unresolved V genes explain less than half of these, and the others have no known cause. The sample data list tens of thousands of clones, and 85% to 95% of these were observed just once. Around 4.5% of the sample goes to the ten largest clones. The sample consisted of blood. These receptors were collected from a woman between 18 and 30 years old in good health.

This clone is categorized as medium-sized. CDR3 nucleotides: TGTGCCAGCAGGATAGGACAGGGTAATCAGCCCCAGCATTTT. Its protein product is CASRIGQGNQPQHF. The chain is built from TRBV5-6 and TRBJ1-5, with 8 bases aligning to TRBD1. The CDR3 loop spans 14 amino acids. The germline V gene has CDR1 SGHDT and CDR2 YYEEEE. The trim removed 5 bases at V and 4 bases at J, leaving 5 bases unmatched.

V and J are TRBV9 and TRBJ1-2; 8 bases match TRBD1. This CDR3 has 15 amino acids. Germline V lookup: CDR1 SGDLS, CDR2 YYNGEE. The V segment lost 4 bases and the J segment 4 bases; nucleotides outside the gene matches: 9. As DNA, the CDR3 is TGTGCCAGCAGCACCCAGACAGGGGCGGCCTATGGCTACACCTTC. Its protein product is CASSTQTGAAYGYTF.

This clone was seen just once. As DNA, the CDR3 is TGTGCCACCAGCAGAGATCTCGCTGCGGATACGCAGTATTTT. As protein: CATSRDLAADTQYF. V and J are TRBV15 and TRBJ2-3; D is unclear. The CDR3 runs to 14 residues. Germline assignment: CDR1 LNHNV and CDR2 YYDKDF (reference sequence). V lost 0 bases and J lost 6, with 10 bases in between.

The chain recombines TRBV18 with TRBJ1-1, with D possibly matching TRBD1 (6 bases). Trimming pared 4 bases from V and 6 bases from J, leaving 27 bases between. The CDR3 totals 18 residues. The V gene's germline CDR1 is KGHSH and CDR2 LQKENI. CDR3 in DNA: TGTGCCAGCTCACTAACCATTTCCGGTGCGGGACATTCCCCTGAAGCTTTCTTT. Residues: CASSLTISGAGHSPEAFF.

The CDR3 spells CASSLRGSITEAFF. In DNA, the CDR3 is TGTGCCAGCAGCTTAAGGGGCAGTATCACTGAAGCTTTCTTT. The J gene is TRBJ1-1, the V gene TRBV7-2, with D possibly matching TRBD1 (5 bases). There are 14 residues in the CDR3. Germline V gives CDR1 SGHTA, CDR2 FQGNSA. Between the trimmed V and J ends, which lost 2 bases and 4 bases, there was a span of 11 bases.

This rearrangement joins TRBV19 to TRBJ1-1; 8 bases match TRBD1. V was pared by 4 bases and J by 0 bases, with 4 bases of the junction left unmatched. Germline lookup yields CDR1 LNHDA and CDR2 SQIVND (reference sequence). CDR3 length: 15 amino acids. The CDR3 loop is CASSKGQAVNTEAFF. CDR3 bases: TGTGCCAGTAGTAAGGGACAGGCTGTGAACACTGAAGCTTTCTTT.

This sequence joins TRBV5-5 and TRBJ1-4; 9 nucleotides match TRBD1. CDR1 SGHKS and CDR2 YYEKEE come from the germline V gene (reference sequence). The CDR3 is made up of 13 amino acids. The J segment lost 11 bases and the V segment lost 5 bases, leaving 7 bases of the junction unmatched. This CDR3 is CASRRTGVEKLFF. In DNA form, the CDR3 reads TGTGCCAGCAGACGGACAGGGGTAGAGAAACTGTTTTTT.

This sequence joins TRBV7-3 and TRBJ1-1; D is uncertain. This CDR3 contains 13 residues. Germline lookup yields CDR1 SGHTA and CDR2 FQGTGA. V shed 8 bases and J shed 3 bases, with 13 bases lying between them. The CDR3 protein is CASGRGRDTEAFF. DNA for the CDR3: TGTGCCAGCGGACGGGGTCGGGACACTGAAGCTTTCTTT.

The chain joins TRBV7-3 to TRBJ1-1, with D perhaps matching TRBD1 (5 bases). V gave up 4 bases and J gave up 1 base, with 10 bases separating them. Germline V gene lookup returns CDR1 SGHTA and CDR2 FQGTGA. The CDR3 runs 14 residues. CDR3 bases: TGTGCCAGCAGCTCGGGACGGTCGAACACTGAAGCTTTCTTT. It codes for CASSSGRSNTEAFF.

This chain connects TRBV7-6 to TRBJ2-1, with TRBD2 matching over 13 bases. Germline V gives CDR1 SGHVS, CDR2 FNYEAQ. This CDR3 spans 14 amino acids. Germline trimming cut 5 bases from V and 10 bases from J; bases unmatched to any gene: 5. The CDR3 spells CASSRETSGGEQFF. The CDR3 region has the DNA TGTGCCAGCAGCCGAGAGACTAGCGGGGGGGAGCAGTTCTTC.

This clone was counted once. The chain combines TRBV2 with TRBJ1-1; TRBD1 might be the D (6 bases). This CDR3 region has 16 residues. Germline V gene lookup returns CDR1 SNHLY and CDR2 FYNNEI. V was shortened by 2 bases and J by 7 bases, with 20 bases between the two germline ends. The DNA for the CDR3 is TGTGCCAGCAGTGAAACGGTCACGCTGCAGGGGAGTGAAGCTTTCTTT. Its protein is CASSETVTLQGSEAFF.

V and J are TRBV28 and TRBJ2-5; a possible D gene is TRBD1 (6 bases). V lost 4 bases, J lost 4 bases, and 16 bases lay in between. The CDR3 covers 15 residues. Germline loops: CDR1 MDHEN, CDR2 SYDVKM. CDR3 protein: CASSSNKQGRETQYF. CDR3 sequence (DNA): TGTGCCAGCAGTTCCAACAAACAGGGACGAGAGACCCAGTACTTC.

The rearrangement uses TRBV9 and TRBJ2-1; TRBD1 or TRBD2 may be the D gene (6 bases each). The CDR3 runs 15 residues. Germline lookup yields CDR1 SGDLS and CDR2 YYNGEE. V was cut by 7 bases and J by 7 bases, with 21 bases left in between. In DNA, the CDR3 is TGTGCCAGCGGCCCAATTCCGGGGGCCTGGAATGAGCAGTTCTTC. Its protein is CASGPIPGAWNEQFF.

This clone was recorded once. The chain recombines TRBV2 with TRBJ2-7; the D is unclear. Germline CDR1 is SNHLY and CDR2 is FYNNEI. The CDR3 sequence is 14 residues long. V was cut by 2 bases and J by 1 base, with 9 bases left in between. CDR3 residues: CASSEQSSSYEQYF. The CDR3 DNA sequence: TGTGCCAGCAGTGAACAATCTAGTTCCTACGAGCAGTACTTC.

This chain connects TRBV15 to TRBJ1-1; perhaps TRBD1 as D (6 bases). CDR3 length: 15 amino acids. V was cut by 1 base and J by 3 bases, with 12 bases left in between. Per germline, CDR1 LNHNV and CDR2 YYDKDF (reference sequence). This CDR3 reads CATSRARGPHTEAFF. For the CDR3, the DNA is TGTGCCACCAGCAGAGCCCGGGGGCCTCACACTGAAGCTTTCTTT.

This chain links TRBV4-1 with TRBJ2-3; D ambiguous. Germline assignment: CDR1 MGHRA and CDR2 YSYEKL. V shed 1 base and J shed 0 bases, with 8 bases lying between them. This CDR3 is 15 amino acids long. CDR3 in amino acids: CASSQVSSSTDTQYF. The CDR3 nucleotides read TGCGCCAGCAGCCAAGTGTCTTCTAGCACAGATACGCAGTATTTT.